These 19 T cell receptor beta chains were sequenced from one sample in a study of identical twins. TCRdb redid the calling of the 5' RACE reads with MiXCR, one entry per CDR3 protein. This table has approximately 410,000 distinct CDR3 sequences, less than 20% appearing once. The sequencing sample was made of naive T cells sorted from blood. These receptors all stem from a man aged 45 to 65 in good health.

The genes are TRBV24-1 and TRBJ2-3, with no clear D. The CDR3 spans 12 residues. Trimming took off 3 bases at V and 4 bases at J, with 4 bases between the two ends. Germline V gene lookup returns CDR1 KGHDR and CDR2 SFDVKD. The CDR3 region is CATSDRPDTQYF. CDR3 in DNA: TGTGCCACCAGTGATCGCCCAGATACGCAGTATTTT.

The V gene is TRBV20-1, the J gene TRBJ2-5, with a weak D call TRBD2 (10 bases). The CDR3 covers 20 residues. Deletions cut 0 bases from V and 4 bases from J, with 30 bases between. Germline loops: CDR1 DFQATT, CDR2 SNEGSKA (reference sequence). This CDR3 reads CSARDLRDRASGRAIETQYF. The DNA for the CDR3 is TGCAGTGCTAGAGATCTCCGGGACAGGGCCAGCGGGAGGGCCATAGAGACCCAGTACTTC.

This rearrangement joins TRBV7-9 to TRBJ2-3; D is uncertain. CDR3 length: 13 residues. Trimming cost V 5 bases and J 3 bases, with 9 bases left between them. CDR1 is SEHNR and CDR2 is FQNEAQ in the germline V gene (reference sequence). The CDR3 spells CASSQSVTDTQYF. Written as DNA, the CDR3 is TGTGCCAGCAGCCAATCGGTTACAGATACGCAGTATTTT.

This clonotype was counted many times. The genes are TRBV10-3 and TRBJ2-1; the match to TRBD2 covers 7 bases. The germline CDR1 and CDR2 sequences are ENHRY and SYGVKD. The V gene end was trimmed by 8 bases and the J gene end by 9 bases; junction bases not matched to a gene: 7. The CDR3 contains 12 residues. The chain's CDR3 is CAISLGEGEQFF. In nucleotides, the CDR3 is TGTGCCATCTCCCTGGGGGAGGGTGAGCAGTTCTTC.

This clonotype was seen more than once but under ten times. The chain has TRBV30 and TRBJ2-1; tentatively, D is TRBD1 or TRBD2 (5 bases each). V lost 0 bases and J 16 bases, leaving 16 bases between the germline ends. This CDR3 is 12 amino acids long. The germline V gene has CDR1 GTSNPN and CDR2 SVGIG (reference sequence). CDR3 nucleotides: TGTGCCTGGAGTGTTTTGGGGCACGGGAAATTCTTC. Translated: CAWSVLGHGKFF.

The chain couples TRBV5-4 to TRBJ2-3; 10 bases match TRBD2. Germline CDR1 reads SGHNT; CDR2 reads YYREEE (reference sequence). The junction had 2 bases not matched to a gene; V was cut back by 2 bases and J by 2 bases. The length of the CDR3 is 15 residues. The CDR3 is CASSFSGGFTDTQYF. CDR3 sequence (DNA): TGTGCCAGCAGCTTTAGCGGGGGGTTCACAGATACGCAGTATTTT.

This clonotype was recorded a few times. The chain couples TRBV15 to TRBJ2-1, with a possible D match to TRBD1 (6 bases). This CDR3 comprises 16 residues. Germline CDR1 and CDR2: LNHNV and YYDKDF (reference sequence). The ends were cut back, 0 bases at V and 6 bases at J, with 15 bases in the middle. The CDR3 sequence is CATSRDHQGTGNEQFF. The DNA of the CDR3 is TGTGCCACCAGCAGAGATCATCAGGGGACGGGCAATGAGCAGTTCTTC.

This clonotype was counted at least ten times. The J gene is TRBJ2-1, the V gene TRBV29-1; no firm D call. CDR1 is SQVTM, CDR2 ANQGSEA, per germline. The CDR3 is made up of 14 amino acids. V was pared by 6 bases and J by 0 bases, with 12 bases between. Here the CDR3 reads CSVMDLSSYNEQFF. Written as DNA, the CDR3 is TGCAGCGTGATGGACCTGAGCTCCTACAATGAGCAGTTCTTC.

This clonotype was counted a few times. This rearrangement joins TRBV20-1 to TRBJ2-2; D is possibly TRBD1 (6 bases). The ends were cut back, 5 bases at V and 1 base at J, with 8 bases in the middle. Germline CDR1 reads DFQATT; CDR2 reads SNEGSKA (reference sequence). CDR3 length: 13 residues. The CDR3 loop reads CSARTENTGELFF. CDR3 nucleotide sequence: TGCAGTGCTCGGACAGAGAACACCGGGGAGCTGTTTTTT.

This clonotype was counted ten times or more. The CDR3 DNA is TGTGCCAGCAGCCCACGACAGGGGAGCCAGCCCCAGCATTTT. Its translation: CASSPRQGSQPQHF. The chain recombines TRBV7-2 with TRBJ1-5; 8 nucleotides agree with TRBD1. Germline lookup yields CDR1 SGHTA and CDR2 FQGNSA. After removal of 5 bases from V and 7 bases from J, the junction contained 7 bases not matched to a gene. The CDR3 sequence is 14 residues long.

This chain joins TRBV7-9 and TRBJ1-1; D is uncertain. The CDR3 sequence is 14 residues long. V was pared by 2 bases and J by 1 base, with 8 bases between. Germline-derived CDR1 and CDR2 are SEHNR and FQNEAQ (reference sequence). This chain's CDR3 is CASSLFTWNTEAFF. The CDR3 DNA sequence: TGTGCCAGCAGCTTATTCACCTGGAACACTGAAGCTTTCTTT.

J is TRBJ2-2 and V is TRBV4-1; maybe TRBD2 (6 bases). V lost 1 base to trimming and J lost 8 bases, with 11 bases between them. This CDR3 has 14 amino acids. Per the germline V gene, CDR1 is MGHRA and CDR2 is YSYEKL. CDR3 sequence: CASSQAREIGELFF. CDR3 coding DNA: TGCGCCAGCAGCCAAGCACGGGAGATAGGGGAGCTGTTTTTT.

In the case of this clonotype: A much larger clone lies one base from this, so it may be a read error. V usage is TRBV5-4 and J usage is TRBJ2-3; 7 bases fit TRBD1. CDR3 length: 14 amino acids. J lost 3 bases, V lost 0 bases, and 1 base had no gene match. Germline loops: CDR1 SGHNT, CDR2 YYREEE (reference sequence). CDR3 DNA sequence: TGTGCCAGCAGCTTGGAACAGGGGACAGATACGCAGTATTTT. This codes for CASSLEQGTDTQYF.

The chain combines TRBV10-3 with TRBJ2-7; 7 nucleotides agree with TRBD2. The germline V gene has CDR1 ENHRY and CDR2 SYGVKD. V shed 3 bases, J shed 3 bases, and the junction held 11 bases outside the gene matches. The CDR3 spans 16 residues. This CDR3 is CAISDPLNRGDYEQYF. The CDR3 DNA reads as TGTGCCATCAGTGATCCCCTGAATCGGGGGGACTACGAGCAGTACTTC.

The chain joins TRBV20-1 to TRBJ1-1; TRBD1 is a possible D gene (5 bases). CDR3 length: 12 residues. Looked up from germline, CDR1 is DFQATT and CDR2 is SNEGSKA (reference sequence). Trimming stripped 1 base from V and 6 bases from J, with 9 bases between. The CDR3 DNA sequence: TGCAGTGCTAGAGGTGGAGGGGCTGAAGCTTTCTTT. This sequence encodes CSARGGGAEAFF.

This clonotype came up many times. The chain has TRBV12-3 or TRBV12-4 and TRBJ2-2; perhaps TRBD2 as D (6 bases). This CDR3 has 14 amino acids. With 8 bases removed from V and 6 bases from J, the gap between germline ends came to 16 bases. Here the CDR3 DNA reads TGTGCCAGCGCACGATGGGGGGAGGCCGGGGAGCTGTTTTTT. Translation: CASARWGEAGELFF.

The chain joins TRBV6-1 to TRBJ1-4; D might be TRBD1 (6 bases). CDR3 length equals 15 residues. Trimming removed 6 bases at V and 3 bases at J, with 14 bases between. CDR1 is MNHNS and CDR2 is SASEGT in the germline V gene. The chain's CDR3 is CASRAQGRANEKLFF. The CDR3 DNA follows: TGTGCCAGCAGGGCCCAGGGGAGAGCTAATGAAAAACTGTTTTTT.

The rearrangement joins TRBV27 to TRBJ2-1; D may be TRBD1 (6 bases). Germline V gives CDR1 MNHEY, CDR2 SMNVEV (reference sequence). V gave up 0 bases and J gave up 4 bases, with 13 bases separating them. The CDR3 sequence is 16 residues long. CDR3 nucleotide sequence: TGTGCCAGCAGTTTATCGAGTGGGGGCTTTTACAATGAGCAGTTCTTC. It translates to CASSLSSGGFYNEQFF.

This clonotype was found many times. This rearrangement joins TRBV5-1 to TRBJ2-7; D is uncertain. Germline loops: CDR1 SGHRS, CDR2 YFSETQ. V was pared by 0 bases and J by 7 bases, with 14 bases between. The CDR3 totals 14 residues. DNA of the CDR3: TGCGCCAGCAGCTTGGACAGCCGGGCCGGAGAGCAGTACTTC. Protein: CASSLDSRAGEQYF.